The 14 T cell receptor beta chains reported below all come from one sample, sequenced in a study of blood T cell repertoires in COVID-19. Clones were sequenced by immunoSEQ multiplex PCR, and TCRdb holds only the in-frame ones, with some missing. Counted here are 85,000 to 100,000 clones, less than 95% occurring once; the ten biggest clones make up about 1.7%. Material: peripheral blood. Receptors were obtained from a man in his fifties or sixties with acute or convalescent COVID-19.

V usage is TRBV7-9 and J usage is TRBJ1-1; no reliable D call. V was cut by 2 bases and J by 4 bases, with 8 bases left in between. The germline gives CDR1 SEHNR, CDR2 FQNEAQ (reference sequence). This CDR3 is built from 13 residues. CDR3 DNA sequence: TGTGCCAGCAGCTTACCAGTGGTCACTGAAGCTTTCTTT. It specifies CASSLPVVTEAFF.

The gene calls are TRBV14 and TRBJ1-2, with a weak D call TRBD1 (6 bases). The germline gives CDR1 SGHDN, CDR2 FVKESK. The CDR3 has 13 residues. Trimming stripped 6 bases from V and 6 bases from J, with 14 bases between. This CDR3 is CASSLQGSHGYTF. CDR3 nucleotide sequence: TGTGCCAGCAGTTTACAGGGCAGCCATGGCTACACCTTC.

This chain uses TRBV6-5 with TRBJ2-7; TRBD2 matches at 7 bases. Germline lookup yields CDR1 MNHEY and CDR2 SVGAGI. The junction had 10 bases not matched to a gene; V was cut back by 6 bases and J by 5 bases. The length of the CDR3 is 14 residues. CDR3 DNA: TGTGCCAGCAGCTCCAAGTGGGGGGGGAACGAGCAGTACTTC. Translated, it gives CASSSKWGGNEQYF.

This rearrangement joins TRBV6-1 to TRBJ1-6; 9 bases are a match to TRBD1. The germline V gene has CDR1 MNHNS and CDR2 SASEGT. The V gene end was trimmed by 3 bases and the J gene end by 9 bases; junction bases not matched to a gene: 6. The CDR3 spans 15 residues. The CDR3 loop reads CASSETQGAGSPLHF. CDR3 DNA sequence: TGTGCCAGCAGTGAGACACAGGGGGCAGGTTCACCCCTCCACTTT.

The V gene is TRBV5-1, the J gene TRBJ1-2, with D unclear. V lost 4 bases and J 4 bases, leaving 11 bases between the germline ends. This CDR3 region has 13 residues. Germline values: CDR1 SGHRS, CDR2 YFSETQ. The CDR3 DNA sequence: TGCGCCAGCAGCGATAGCAGAAGCTATGGCTACACCTTC. Translated: CASSDSRSYGYTF.

V and J are TRBV19 and TRBJ1-5, with D perhaps TRBD1 (5 bases). The CDR3 is 15 amino acids. Germline V gene sequence: CDR1 LNHDA, CDR2 SQIVND (reference sequence). V lost 2 bases to trimming and J lost 1 base, with 9 bases between them. The DNA of the CDR3 is TGTGCCAGTAGTATAAGACAGAGAAGCAATCAGCCCCAGCATTTT. Translated: CASSIRQRSNQPQHF.

This rearrangement joins TRBV6-5 to TRBJ1-1; 11 positions match TRBD1. Germline assignment: CDR1 MNHEY and CDR2 SVGAGI. The V gene end was trimmed by 6 bases and the J gene end by 6 bases; junction bases not matched to a gene: 6. CDR3 length: 14 amino acids. The CDR3 DNA reads TGTGCCAGCAGGGGGTGGACAGGGGGCTCTGAAGCTTTCTTT. Protein sequence: CASRGWTGGSEAFF.

The chain carries TRBV9 and TRBJ1-2, with a weak D call TRBD1 (6 bases). The CDR3 is 14 residues long. Trimming took 3 bases from V and 2 from J, leaving 11 bases between them. The germline V gene has CDR1 SGDLS and CDR2 YYNGEE. CDR3 residues: CASSAPDSNYGYTF. Written as DNA, the CDR3 is TGTGCCAGCAGCGCCCCGGACAGCAACTATGGCTACACCTTC.

The V gene is TRBV11-3, the J gene TRBJ2-3; the match to TRBD2 covers 8 bases. This CDR3 comprises 19 residues. Germline CDR1 and CDR2: SGHNT and YENEEA. V was clipped by 0 bases and J by 4 bases; unmatched bases: 15. The CDR3 is CASSLDPPGRGGAPDTQYF. In nucleotides, the CDR3 is TGTGCCAGCAGCTTAGATCCCCCCGGGAGGGGGGGGGCACCAGATACGCAGTATTTT.

V gene TRBV6-5 combines with J gene TRBJ2-1, with TRBD2 as a possible D gene (6 bases). With 2 bases removed from V and 5 bases from J, the gap between germline ends came to 16 bases. The length of the CDR3 is 16 residues. Germline CDR1 reads MNHEY; CDR2 reads SVGAGI. The CDR3 DNA reads as TGTGCCAGCAGTTACGTTTCCGCAGGGAGGAACAATGAGCAGTTCTTC. It codes for CASSYVSAGRNNEQFF.

The V call is TRBV7-2, the J call TRBJ1-2; weak D call: TRBD1 (6 bases). Trimming cost V 5 bases and J 0 bases, with 13 bases left between them. This CDR3 region has 15 residues. Germline loops: CDR1 SGHTA, CDR2 FQGNSA. CDR3 sequence reads: CASSPQKGANYGYTF. As DNA, the CDR3 is TGTGCCAGCAGCCCTCAAAAGGGGGCTAACTATGGCTACACCTTC.

This chain joins TRBV29-1 and TRBJ1-2, with D possibly matching TRBD1 (6 bases). CDR1 is SQVTM and CDR2 is ANQGSEA in the germline V gene. The CDR3 has 13 residues. V lost 6 bases, J lost 8 bases, and 19 bases lay in between. The CDR3 DNA sequence: TGCAGCGTGGGGGGGGGCCGTTCCCTGGGCTACACCTTC. This codes for CSVGGGRSLGYTF. Full variable domain (rest looked up from reference TRBV29-1 and TRBJ1-2): SAVISQKPSRDICQRGTSLTIQCQVDSQVTMMFWYRQQPGQSLTLIATANQGSEATYESGFVIDKFPISRPNLTFSTLTVSNMSPEDSSIYLCSVGGGRSLGYTFGSGTRLTVV.

This clone came up once. This chain uses TRBV5-1 with TRBJ1-2; 11 bases are a match to TRBD1. The CDR3 is 14 residues long. Germline loops: CDR1 SGHRS, CDR2 YFSETQ. V lost 4 bases, J lost 10 bases, and 9 bases stayed unmatched. In DNA, the CDR3 is TGCGCCAGCAGCAGATCGGGACAGGGGGGTCTCTACACCTTC. Encoded protein: CASSRSGQGGLYTF.

This clone was seen a single time. This chain links TRBV9 with TRBJ2-2, with D uncertain. Germline V gene sequence: CDR1 SGDLS, CDR2 YYNGEE. Trimming pared 3 bases from V and 2 bases from J, leaving 5 bases between. The length of the CDR3 is 13 residues. Here the CDR3 DNA reads TGTGCCAGCAGCGGTACAAACACCGGGGAGCTGTTTTTT. Translating gives CASSGTNTGELFF. Full variable domain (missing parts from reference TRBV9 and TRBJ2-2): DSGVTQTPKHLITATGQRVTLRCSPRSGDLSVYWYQQSLDQGLQFLIQYYNGEERAKGNILERFSAQQFPDLHSELNLSSLELGDSALYFCASSGTNTGELFFGEGSRLTVL.